The entry that follows covers one TCR beta chain sequence. No antigen is known for it. These data come from a study of cytomegalovirus exposure and HLA in healthy donors. Overall study: Early release data held 85 million to 95 million unique TCRs from HLA-typed donors.

The V gene's germline CDR1 is MNHNS and CDR2 SASEGT. Trimming pared 6 bases from V and 7 bases from J, leaving 14 bases between. This CDR3 is built from 13 residues. Study-wide points: With DRB1 most and HLA-C fewest, TCR association rates differed between HLA loci in a later analysis. Whilst most TCR sequences proved rare, a subset of public TCRs occurred across many donors.

It was with 60 Vbeta and 13 Jbeta primers that the PCR ran. Some clones are missing from TCRdb's copy, which holds only in-frame ones; the method was immunoSEQ multiplex PCR. The table lists fewer than 90,000 clones, about three quarters of them singletons, with around 10% in the top ten. The sample comprised PBMCs. The chain combines TRBV6-1 with TRBJ2-3; D unclear. This TCR was recovered from a man aged 25 to 40 in good health and CMV-seropositive. The CDR3 spells CASSQSPVYTQYF. The CDR3 region has the DNA TGTGCCAGCAGCCAAAGCCCCGTTTATACGCAGTATTTT.